These 23 T cell receptor beta chains originate from one sample sequenced in a study of blood T cell repertoires in COVID-19 (dated by TCRdb to 2020 to 2022). Library construction relied on the immunoSEQ multiplex PCR assay. What TCRdb holds here is the immuneACCESS table cut down to in-frame rearrangements. Part of the clones is not present; checked against another copy, under half of the missing clones reflect an unresolved V gene, and the others are unexplained. In all, the sample holds 35,000 to 50,000 clones, and roughly 90% of those were seen once. The ten largest clonotypes hold approximately 3% of the sample. Sequenced: peripheral blood. The receptors derive from a man in his fifties with active COVID-19.

The chain links TRBV3-1 (or the pseudogene TRBV3-2) to TRBJ1-3; 9 nucleotides match TRBD1. The CDR3 spans 16 residues. Germline V lookup: CDR1 LGHDT, CDR2 YNNKEL (reference sequence). With V trimmed by 1 base and J by 8 bases, 9 bases remained unmatched. In DNA, the CDR3 is TGTGCCAGCAGCCAAGGTTCCGGGACAGGGATAGACACCATATATTTT. This codes for CASSQGSGTGIDTIYF.

The chain employs TRBV9 and TRBJ1-1; D is unclear. The CDR3 runs 14 residues. From germline, CDR1 is SGDLS and CDR2 YYNGEE. V dropped 2 bases and J dropped 4 bases, with 12 bases sitting between them. CDR3 sequence reads: CASSVEDGGTEAFF. The DNA of the CDR3 is TGTGCCAGCAGCGTTGAGGATGGAGGCACTGAAGCTTTCTTT.

This chain uses TRBV3-1 (or the pseudogene TRBV3-2) with TRBJ1-6; 8 nucleotides agree with TRBD1. With V trimmed by 6 bases and J by 13 bases, 11 bases remained unmatched. This CDR3 comprises 14 residues. CDR1 LGHDT and CDR2 YNNKEL come from the germline V gene (reference sequence). The chain's CDR3 is CASREQGVVTPLHF. In nucleotides, the CDR3 is TGTGCCAGCAGGGAACAGGGGGTAGTTACTCCCCTCCACTTT.

The chain carries TRBV7-3 and TRBJ2-6, with D possibly TRBD1 on 6 matching bases. V lost 3 bases, J lost 8 bases, and 11 bases lay in between. Germline lookup yields CDR1 SGHTA and CDR2 FQGTGA. The CDR3 length is 14 residues. The CDR3 sequence is CASSFSGTTNVLTF. Here the CDR3 DNA reads TGTGCCAGCAGCTTCTCAGGGACAACCAACGTCCTGACTTTC.

This chain uses TRBV6-5 with TRBJ2-3, with D uncertain. The CDR3 covers 14 residues. Germline lookup yields CDR1 MNHEY and CDR2 SVGAGI. The ends were cut back, 0 bases at V and 3 bases at J, with 7 bases in the middle. The CDR3 region has the DNA TGTGCCAGCAGTTACTCGAGGCAGACAGATACGCAGTATTTT. Translating it yields CASSYSRQTDTQYF.

The chain links TRBV5-5 to TRBJ2-3; TRBD2 aligns across 8 bases. CDR1 SGHKS and CDR2 YYEKEE come from the germline V gene (reference sequence). The CDR3 sequence is 17 residues long. Trimming cost V 0 bases and J 0 bases; bases outside gene matches: 6. CDR3 nucleotides: TGTGCCAGCAGCTTGGGCGATCTAGCGGGTAGCACAGATACGCAGTATTTT. Protein: CASSLGDLAGSTDTQYF.

This clone came up once. V is TRBV6-5 and J is TRBJ1-6; 7 positions agree with TRBD1. Germline V gene lookup returns CDR1 MNHEY and CDR2 SVGAGI. The CDR3 extends over 14 amino acids. J was trimmed by 7 bases and V by 8 bases; bases with no gene match: 8. The CDR3 sequence: CASAKGQLNSPLHF. The CDR3 DNA follows: TGTGCCAGCGCGAAGGGACAGTTGAATTCACCCCTCCACTTT.

The rearrangement links TRBV2 to TRBJ2-7, with 9 nucleotides matching TRBD1. Looked up from germline, CDR1 is SNHLY and CDR2 is FYNNEI. The CDR3 is 15 amino acids. Trimming took 6 bases from V and 5 from J; bases not matched to a gene: 11. The CDR3 loop reads CASRDTGTGSNEQYF. In DNA, the CDR3 is TGTGCCAGCAGGGATACCGGGACAGGGTCCAACGAGCAGTACTTC. The variable domain in full, with the rest retrieved from reference TRBV2 and TRBJ2-7, is EPEVTQTPSHQVTQMGQEVILRCVPISNHLYFYWYRQILGQKVEFLVSFYNNEISEKSEIFDDQFSVERPDGSNFTLKIRSTKLEDSAMYFCASRDTGTGSNEQYFGPGTRLTVT.

The V and J genes are TRBV5-8 and TRBJ2-2; D is unresolved. CDR1 is SGHTS and CDR2 is YDEGEE in the germline V gene. V was shortened by 5 bases and J by 5 bases, with 13 bases between the two germline ends. The CDR3 has 14 amino acids. In DNA form, the CDR3 reads TGTGCCAGCAGGGCAAGGTCCGGGACCGGGGAGCTGTTTTTT. Translating it yields CASRARSGTGELFF.

This clone was recorded once. This chain joins TRBV18 and TRBJ2-3, with TRBD1 identical over 9 bases. The CDR3 consists of 16 residues. Per the germline V gene, CDR1 is KGHSH and CDR2 is LQKENI. The V gene end was trimmed by 3 bases and the J gene end by 2 bases; junction bases not matched to a gene: 6. CDR3 in amino acids: CASSPPGQGITDTQYF. The DNA for the CDR3 is TGTGCCAGCTCACCCCCGGGACAGGGAATCACAGATACGCAGTATTTT.

This clone was found a few times. V and J are TRBV19 and TRBJ1-2; a possible D gene is TRBD1 (5 bases). V was shortened by 6 bases and J by 8 bases, with 10 bases between the two germline ends. This CDR3 region has 11 residues. Germline CDR1 reads LNHDA; CDR2 reads SQIVND (reference sequence). CDR3 amino acids: CASSQGWGYTF. CDR3 DNA sequence: TGTGCCAGTAGCCAGGGCTGGGGCTACACCTTC.

In its sample, this clone was seen once. The chain has TRBV6-5 and TRBJ2-3; D remains unclear. Looked up from germline, CDR1 is MNHEY and CDR2 is SVGAGI. V was cut by 1 base and J by 2 bases, with 10 bases left in between. CDR3 length: 15 residues. CDR3 residues: CASSYLENPTDTQYF. The CDR3 region has the DNA TGTGCCAGCAGTTACTTGGAGAATCCCACAGATACGCAGTATTTT.

The CDR3 here is CASSPPGGPGEQFF. Written as DNA, the CDR3 is TGTGCCAGCTCACCACCCGGGGGGCCGGGTGAGCAGTTCTTC. The chain is built from TRBV18 and TRBJ2-1, with D possibly being TRBD2 (7 bases). Germline V CDR1 and CDR2: KGHSH, LQKENI. Trimming pared 0 bases from V and 9 bases from J, leaving 12 bases between. The CDR3 is made up of 14 amino acids.

This clone was detected only once. This chain links TRBV19 with TRBJ1-5; a weak D match, TRBD1 (6 bases). The germline CDR1 and CDR2 sequences are LNHDA and SQIVND (reference sequence). The CDR3 has 17 amino acids. V lost 2 bases and J 6 bases, leaving 20 bases between the germline ends. The CDR3 is CASSISGGEQGGQPQHF. The CDR3 DNA sequence: TGTGCCAGTAGTATATCGGGGGGGGAACAGGGTGGTCAGCCCCAGCATTTT. Variable domain in full (rest from reference TRBV19 and TRBJ1-5): DGGITQSPKYLFRKEGQNVTLSCEQNLNHDAMYWYRQDPGQGLRLIYYSQIVNDFQKGDIAEGYSVSREKKESFPLTVTSAQKNPTAFYLCASSISGGEQGGQPQHFGDGTRLSIL.

This chain uses TRBV6-5 with TRBJ2-7; weak D call: TRBD1 (5 bases). This CDR3 has 14 amino acids. The germline gives CDR1 MNHEY, CDR2 SVGAGI. V gave up 1 base and J gave up 2 bases, with 9 bases separating them. The CDR3 nucleotides are TGTGCCAGCAGTTACTACGACAGTACCTACGAGCAGTACTTC. It specifies CASSYYDSTYEQYF.

The gene calls are TRBV7-3 and TRBJ2-2; the D is unclear. Trimming shortened V by 2 bases and J by 3 bases, and 7 bases separated the two germline ends. CDR1 is SGHTA and CDR2 is FQGTGA in the germline V gene. There are 14 residues in the CDR3. The CDR3 DNA sequence: TGTGCCAGCAGCTTATCCAGATACACCGGGGAGCTGTTTTTT. It codes for CASSLSRYTGELFF. The full variable domain, completed using reference TRBV7-3 and TRBJ2-2, is GAGVSQTPSNKVTEKGKYVELRCDPISGHTALYWYRQSLGQGPEFLIYFQGTGAADDSGLPNDRFFAVRPEGSVSTLKIQRTERGDSAVYLCASSLSRYTGELFFGEGSRLTVL.

This chain joins TRBV24-1 and TRBJ1-4; D perhaps matches TRBD1 (6 bases). The ends were cut back, 9 bases at V and 0 bases at J, with 13 bases in the middle. This CDR3 region has 15 residues. Per germline, CDR1 KGHDR and CDR2 SFDVKD. DNA of the CDR3: TGTGCCACCGGGGACACATTTGCAACTAATGAAAAACTGTTTTTT. Translated, it gives CATGDTFATNEKLFF.

The chain couples TRBV4-3 to TRBJ2-1; D perhaps matches TRBD2 (5 bases). The CDR3 runs to 15 residues. Germline V lookup: CDR1 LGHNA, CDR2 YSLEER. The V gene lost 2 bases and the J gene lost 6 bases, with 14 bases spanning the gap. The CDR3 DNA reads TGCGCCAGCAGCCAATGGTCCTACGCGGGCAATGAGCAGTTCTTC. This sequence encodes CASSQWSYAGNEQFF.

The chain carries TRBV20-1 and TRBJ2-7, with D perhaps TRBD2 (5 bases). Between the trimmed V and J ends, which lost 5 bases and 5 bases, there was a span of 10 bases. The germline gives CDR1 DFQATT, CDR2 SNEGSKA (reference sequence). The CDR3 length is 11 residues. CDR3 loop: CSAAMTNEQYF. DNA for the CDR3: TGCAGTGCTGCCATGACTAACGAGCAGTACTTC.

The chain links TRBV3-1 (or the pseudogene TRBV3-2) to TRBJ2-1; 11 nucleotides line up with TRBD2. Germline CDR1 reads LGHDT; CDR2 reads YNNKEL (reference sequence). The V segment lost 4 bases and the J segment 7 bases; nucleotides outside the gene matches: 6. CDR3 size: 15 residues. In DNA, the CDR3 is TGTGCCAGCAGCCCCACTAGCGGGGGTACGAATGAGCAGTTCTTC. Protein: CASSPTSGGTNEQFF.

The rearrangement links TRBV3-1 (or the pseudogene TRBV3-2) to TRBJ1-2, with TRBD1 identical over 8 bases. Germline assignment: CDR1 LGHDT and CDR2 YNNKEL (reference sequence). V dropped 4 bases and J dropped 11; count of bases not matched to a gene: 15. This CDR3 is built from 15 residues. CDR3 in DNA: TGTGCCAGCAGCCCAAATTCCGGGACAGGTCTTCGATACACCTTC. It encodes CASSPNSGTGLRYTF.

This clone showed up just a few times. The rearrangement joins TRBV2 to TRBJ2-7; TRBD1 is a possible D gene (6 bases). Germline V gives CDR1 SNHLY, CDR2 FYNNEI. Deletions cut 6 bases from V and 6 bases from J, with 18 bases between. CDR3 length: 14 residues. The CDR3 sequence: CASSGQWGVGEQYF. The CDR3 DNA reads TGTGCCAGCAGCGGACAGTGGGGAGTCGGCGAGCAGTACTTC.

The V call is TRBV14, the J call TRBJ1-3; no clear D gene. Germline lookup yields CDR1 SGHDN and CDR2 FVKESK. The CDR3 totals 15 residues. V lost 1 base, J lost 0 bases, and 7 bases lay in between. CDR3: CASSQARSSGNTIYF. For the CDR3, the DNA is TGTGCCAGCAGCCAAGCGCGGAGCTCTGGAAACACCATATATTTT.